The clone carrying this T cell receptor beta chain showed up just a few times. Trimming cost V 5 bases and J 3 bases; bases outside gene matches: 7. The CDR3 length is 16 residues. CDR1 is SGHTA, CDR2 FQGNSA, per germline. These data are taken from a study of T cells in Graves' hyperthyroidism and ophthalmopathy. RNA transcripts were the template for amplifying TCR beta CDR3 regions. Initially, a first-round RT-PCR of the TCR CDR3 employed the HTBI primer set. TCRdb reprocessed the multiplex PCR reads with MiXCR, giving one entry per CDR3 protein. Of 250,000 to 400,000 distinct CDR3 sequences in the sample, about 13% were seen once. Patients were excluded for uncontrolled infection, other autoimmune disease, pregnancy or lactation. Diagnostic assessment was based on clinical symptoms, serum thyroxine and TRAb, thyroid ultrasound and orbital computed tomography. PBMCs were collected from a 10 ml volume of fresh peripheral blood.

The TCR comes from a woman aged 40 to 50 with Graves' ophthalmopathy. Sequencing was carried out using blood. The V gene is TRBV7-2, the J gene TRBJ2-1; 10 bases are shared with TRBD2. DNA of the CDR3: TGTGCCAGCAGCAGGTCTAGCGGGGGATTCTACAATGAGCAGTTCTTC. Translating it yields CASSRSSGGFYNEQFF.